The 8 T cell receptor beta chains reported below all come from one sample, sequenced in a study of cytomegalovirus exposure and HLA in healthy donors. 13 Jbeta primers and 60 Vbeta primers were used for the PCR. Some clones are missing from TCRdb's copy, which holds only in-frame ones; the method was immunoSEQ multiplex PCR. Of about 150,000 clones detected, around 67% appear once; the ten largest clones hold 1.5% to 2%. Sequenced sample: PBMCs. These receptor sequences come from a woman younger than 35 in good health and CMV-seronegative.

V and J are TRBV2 and TRBJ2-4, with 10 nucleotides matching TRBD2. CDR3 length equals 13 residues. CDR1 and CDR2 from the germline V gene are SNHLY and FYNNEI. Unmatched junction bases numbered 4, after V lost 6 bases and J lost 8 bases. CDR3 protein: CASRSSGRDIQYF. The CDR3 DNA follows: TGTGCCAGCAGATCTAGCGGGAGAGACATTCAGTACTTC.

This clone appeared a single time. This chain uses TRBV28 with TRBJ1-2; TRBD1 is a possible D gene (6 bases). V dropped 7 bases and J dropped 1 base, with 16 bases sitting between them. The CDR3 covers 15 residues. Germline-derived CDR1 and CDR2 are MDHEN and SYDVKM. CDR3 coding DNA: TGTGCCAGCACTCCGGGACACTCGATTAACTATGGCTACACCTTC. This translates into CASTPGHSINYGYTF.

J is TRBJ2-5 and V is TRBV7-2, with 14 bases matching TRBD2. Looked up from germline, CDR1 is SGHTA and CDR2 is FQGNSA. Unmatched junction bases numbered 8, after V lost 5 bases and J lost 0 bases. The length of the CDR3 is 18 residues. The DNA for the CDR3 is TGTGCCAGCAGCCCCGGAGGACTAGCGGGGGGCTACCAAGAGACCCAGTACTTC. Translating gives CASSPGGLAGGYQETQYF.

The gene calls are TRBV5-6 and TRBJ2-1; TRBD1 is a possible D gene (6 bases). Germline V CDR1 and CDR2: SGHDT, YYEEEE. The CDR3 runs to 12 residues. Trimming pared 4 bases from V and 9 bases from J, leaving 11 bases between. The CDR3 protein is CASSLTGPEQFF. The CDR3 DNA reads TGTGCCAGCAGCCTCACAGGGCCTGAGCAGTTCTTC.

The J gene is TRBJ2-7, the V gene TRBV7-2, with TRBD2 matching over 9 bases. Trimming removed 1 base from V and 3 bases from J; junction bases left unmatched: 13. Germline assignment: CDR1 SGHTA and CDR2 FQGNSA. The CDR3 has 18 residues. This chain's CDR3 is CASSLDIGGRARGYEQYV. CDR3 nucleotide sequence: TGTGCCAGCAGCTTAGATATTGGCGGGAGGGCGAGGGGCTACGAGCAGTACGTC.

The V gene is TRBV6-5, the J gene TRBJ2-1; D might be TRBD1 (7 bases). V was pared by 0 bases and J by 7 bases, with 13 bases between. This CDR3 comprises 15 residues. The germline V gene encodes CDR1 MNHEY and CDR2 SVGAGI. The CDR3 sequence is CASSYSGGQTNEQFF. For the CDR3, the DNA is TGTGCCAGCAGTTACTCGGGGGGACAGACAAATGAGCAGTTCTTC.

This clone was observed a single time. The chain joins TRBV6-5 to TRBJ1-5; 8 nucleotides align to TRBD1. The ends lost 6 bases at V and 2 bases at J; junction bases unmatched: 6. Germline CDR1 is MNHEY and CDR2 is SVGAGI. The CDR3 is made up of 15 amino acids. The CDR3 is CASRMIQGGNQPQHF. In DNA, the CDR3 is TGTGCCAGCAGGATGATACAGGGGGGCAATCAGCCCCAGCATTTT.

DNA of the CDR3: TGTGCCAGCAGCTCAGCGACAGGGGGCTACGAGCAGTACTTC. It yields the protein CASSSATGGYEQYF. The J gene is TRBJ2-7, the V gene TRBV5-8, with 9 bases fitting TRBD1. The ends lost 3 bases at V and 3 bases at J; junction bases unmatched: 4. In germline, CDR1 is SGHTS, CDR2 YDEGEE. CDR3 length: 14 amino acids.